This passage covers 16 T cell receptor beta chains from one sample sequenced in a study of cytomegalovirus exposure and HLA in healthy donors. The PCR used 60 Vbeta and 13 Jbeta primers. Sequenced by immunoSEQ multiplex PCR; TCRdb stores in-frame clones only, minus some. The profile shows about 160,000 clones, 65% to 85% of them singletons. The material sequenced was PBMCs. The source of these receptors is a man aged 40-55 years in good health and CMV-seropositive.

This chain links TRBV11-3 with TRBJ2-7, with 8 positions matching TRBD2. The CDR3 runs 12 residues. V trimming: 2 bases; J trimming: 6 bases; junction bases outside the gene matches: 0. In germline, CDR1 is SGHNT, CDR2 YENEEA. CDR3 in amino acids: CASSLRGGEQYF. In DNA form, the CDR3 reads TGTGCCAGCAGCTTACGGGGGGGCGAGCAGTACTTC.

The chain has TRBV6-4 and TRBJ2-1, with D possibly TRBD1 on 6 matching bases. Per the germline V gene, CDR1 is MRHNA and CDR2 is SNTAGT. The CDR3 sequence is 14 residues long. The V and J ends lost 4 bases and 12 bases respectively, with 19 bases between them. The CDR3 DNA sequence: TGTGCCAGCAGTGTGGGACACGGGATGTCGGGGCAGTTCTTC. Protein product: CASSVGHGMSGQFF.

This clone is a singleton in its sample. V usage is TRBV14 and J usage is TRBJ2-1, with TRBD2 identical over 8 bases. V trimming: 0 bases; J trimming: 4 bases; junction bases outside the gene matches: 5. The CDR3 has 16 residues. Germline V gene data show CDR1 as SGHDN and CDR2 as FVKESK. CDR3 region: CASSQEERGFYNEQFF. The DNA for the CDR3 is TGTGCCAGCAGCCAAGAGGAGCGGGGGTTTTACAATGAGCAGTTCTTC.

This clone appeared a few times. The V call is TRBV19, the J call TRBJ1-3; TRBD1 aligns across 7 bases. J lost 0 bases, V lost 1 base, and 3 bases had no gene match. CDR1 is LNHDA and CDR2 is SQIVND in the germline V gene (reference sequence). This CDR3 is 16 amino acids long. The CDR3 protein is CASSIGDRSSGNTIYF. The CDR3 coding sequence is TGTGCCAGTAGTATAGGGGACAGAAGCTCTGGAAACACCATATATTTT.

The V and J genes are TRBV18 and TRBJ2-3; TRBD2 matches at 8 bases. V was pared by 0 bases and J by 3 bases, with 11 bases of the junction left unmatched. The germline V gene has CDR1 KGHSH and CDR2 LQKENI. This CDR3 has 18 residues. Written as DNA, the CDR3 is TGTGCCAGCTCACCACCAGTCGGACACACGGGGGGGACAGATACGCAGTATTTT. The encoded protein is CASSPPVGHTGGTDTQYF.

This chain joins TRBV30 and TRBJ1-3; TRBD1 might be the D (6 bases). The CDR3 contains 14 residues. The germline V gene encodes CDR1 GTSNPN and CDR2 SVGIG (reference sequence). The V end lost 0 bases, the J end lost 2 bases, and 8 bases lay between the germline ends. The CDR3 bases are TGTGCCTGGAGTGTGGACAGCCCTGGAAACACCATATATTTT. Protein sequence: CAWSVDSPGNTIYF.

The chain carries TRBV6-6 and TRBJ1-1; D uncertain. Trimming left V 6 bases short and J 5 bases short, with 16 bases between. This CDR3 has 14 residues. Germline V CDR1 and CDR2: MNHNY, SVGAGI (reference sequence). Here the CDR3 DNA reads TGTGCCAGCAGAAGTAGCTTACACCCAACTGAAGCTTTCTTT. Translation: CASRSSLHPTEAFF.

The CDR3 region is CASSRNTGELFF. The CDR3 nucleotides are TGCGCCAGCAGTCGGAACACCGGGGAGCTGTTTTTT. The chain carries TRBV5-1 and TRBJ2-2; D remains ambiguous. V lost 5 bases to trimming and J lost 1 base, with 3 bases between them. The germline V gene has CDR1 SGHRS and CDR2 YFSETQ. This CDR3 contains 12 residues. The whole variable domain, remainder taken from reference TRBV5-1 and TRBJ2-2, is KAGVTQTPRYLIKTRGQQVTLSCSPISGHRSVSWYQQTPGQGLQFLFEYFSETQRNKGNFPGRFSGRQFSNSRSEMNVSTLELGDSALYLCASSRNTGELFFGEGSRLTVL.

The V gene is TRBV9, the J gene TRBJ1-4; D perhaps matches TRBD1 (5 bases). Germline CDR1 and CDR2: SGDLS and YYNGEE. The V and J ends lost 0 bases and 0 bases respectively, with 12 bases between them. This CDR3 spans 17 amino acids. CDR3 in amino acids: CASSVGGGYPTNEKLFF. CDR3 sequence (DNA): TGTGCCAGCAGCGTAGGGGGGGGGTACCCAACTAATGAAAAACTGTTTTTT.

The DNA for the CDR3 is TGTGCCAGCAGCCCTCGGACAGGGGGATTCGACGAGCAGTACTTC. This sequence encodes CASSPRTGGFDEQYF. The chain employs TRBV9 and TRBJ2-7; 10 bases map to TRBD1. The CDR3 has 15 residues. Trimming removed 4 bases from V and 5 bases from J; junction bases left unmatched: 9. The germline CDR1 and CDR2 sequences are SGDLS and YYNGEE. Full variable domain (remainder filled in from reference TRBV9 and TRBJ2-7): DSGVTQTPKHLITATGQRVTLRCSPRSGDLSVYWYQQSLDQGLQFLIQYYNGEERAKGNILERFSAQQFPDLHSELNLSSLELGDSALYFCASSPRTGGFDEQYFGPGTRLTVT.

The chain joins TRBV29-1 to TRBJ1-5; TRBD1 agrees at 8 bases. The germline CDR1 and CDR2 sequences are SQVTM and ANQGSEA. This CDR3 has 14 residues. With V trimmed by 7 bases and J by 4 bases, 9 bases remained unmatched. CDR3 sequence reads: CSARQGPGNQPQHF. The DNA of the CDR3 is TGCAGCGCCCGACAGGGGCCGGGGAATCAGCCCCAGCATTTT.

V gene TRBV6-5 combines with J gene TRBJ2-7; the D gene is possibly TRBD1 (6 bases). The CDR3 runs 13 residues. Germline V lookup: CDR1 MNHEY, CDR2 SVGAGI. V was clipped by 5 bases and J by 3 bases, with 11 bases between them. The CDR3 coding sequence is TGTGCCAGCAGTCTTGGCAGGGGCTACGAGCAGTACTTC. It translates to CASSLGRGYEQYF.

The V and J genes are TRBV6-1 and TRBJ2-7; D might be TRBD1 (6 bases). This CDR3 is built from 15 residues. Germline V gene data show CDR1 as MNHNS and CDR2 as SASEGT. Trimming took off 8 bases at V and 0 bases at J, with 17 bases between the two ends. The CDR3 loop reads CASARPKQGSYEQYF. CDR3 DNA: TGTGCCAGCGCTCGACCTAAACAGGGCTCCTACGAGCAGTACTTC.

The chain has TRBV4-1 and TRBJ2-5; 10 positions agree with TRBD1. This CDR3 is 17 amino acids long. The germline V gene has CDR1 MGHRA and CDR2 YSYEKL. V was clipped by 0 bases and J by 11 bases; unmatched bases: 15. The CDR3: CASSQDSLWTGGKWQYF. CDR3 DNA sequence: TGCGCCAGCAGCCAAGACTCCTTATGGACAGGGGGTAAGTGGCAGTACTTC.

The chain uses TRBV6-1 and TRBJ2-7; D is unclear. Germline V gene lookup returns CDR1 MNHNS and CDR2 SASEGT. The germline V and J ends were trimmed by 5 bases and 7 bases, with 18 bases remaining between them. CDR3 size: 14 residues. The CDR3 spells CASSSPGHGGEQYF. The CDR3 DNA sequence: TGTGCCAGCAGTTCCCCTGGGCATGGTGGGGAGCAGTACTTC.

The sample holds one count of this clone. CDR3: CASSPDRDSYEQYF. CDR3 DNA: TGTGCCAGCTCTCCGGACAGGGACTCCTACGAGCAGTACTTC. The rearrangement joins TRBV18 to TRBJ2-7; TRBD1 agrees at 8 bases. Germline V lookup: CDR1 KGHSH, CDR2 LQKENI. The CDR3 is made up of 14 amino acids. The V segment lost 6 bases and the J segment 0 bases; nucleotides outside the gene matches: 4.